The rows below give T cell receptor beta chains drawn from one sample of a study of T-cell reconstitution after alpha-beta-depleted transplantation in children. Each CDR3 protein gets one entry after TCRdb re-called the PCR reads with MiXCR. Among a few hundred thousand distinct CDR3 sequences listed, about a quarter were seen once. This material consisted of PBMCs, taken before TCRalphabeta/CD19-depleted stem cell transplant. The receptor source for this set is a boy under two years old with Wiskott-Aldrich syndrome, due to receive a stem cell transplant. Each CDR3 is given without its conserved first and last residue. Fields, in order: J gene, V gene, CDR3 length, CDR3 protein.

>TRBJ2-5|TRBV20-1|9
SAGGGETQY
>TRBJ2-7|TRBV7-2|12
ASSFRSGLYEQY
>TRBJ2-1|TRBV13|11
ASSSLVAGVQF
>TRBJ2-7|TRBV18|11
ASSPGTPYEQY
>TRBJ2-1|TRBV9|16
ASSVAGLAGSSYNEQF
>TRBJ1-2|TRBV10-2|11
ASSFRADYGYT
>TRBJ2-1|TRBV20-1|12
SATPLAPYNEQF
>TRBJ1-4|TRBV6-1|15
ASSEFLAGSTWSKLF
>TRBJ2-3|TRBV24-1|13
ATSDLRDSADTQY
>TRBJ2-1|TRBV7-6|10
ASSLAGSEQF
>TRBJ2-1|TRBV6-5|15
ASSYSIAGVVLNEQF
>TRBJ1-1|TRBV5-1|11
ASSFDPTTEAF
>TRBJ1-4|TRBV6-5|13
ASSYSALTGEKLF
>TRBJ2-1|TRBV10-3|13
AIRVTSGRSYEQF
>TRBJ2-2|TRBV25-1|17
ASRGTSGLAGPNTGELF
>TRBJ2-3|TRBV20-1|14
SAKVVSSGSTDTQY
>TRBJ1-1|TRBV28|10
ASSLPGKGAF
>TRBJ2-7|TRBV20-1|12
SARRLAGEYEQY
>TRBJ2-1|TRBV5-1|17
ASSLEGLAGSYSYNEQF
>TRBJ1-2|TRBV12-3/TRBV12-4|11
ASRQTGGYGYT
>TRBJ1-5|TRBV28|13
ASGDLWTENQPQH
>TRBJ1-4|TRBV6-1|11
ASTTARNEKLF
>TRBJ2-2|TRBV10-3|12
AISRTVSTGELF
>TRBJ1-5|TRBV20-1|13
SARGGPGPNQPQH
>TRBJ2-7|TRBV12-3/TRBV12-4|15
ASSLEGGLAGVDEQY
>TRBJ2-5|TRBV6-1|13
ASRSPGTSPGTQY
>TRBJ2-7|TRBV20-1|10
SAGRDPYEQY
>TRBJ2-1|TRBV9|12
ASSARGDYNEQF
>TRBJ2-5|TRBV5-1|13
ASTRTSGVQETQY
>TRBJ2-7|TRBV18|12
ASSPSGDTYEQY
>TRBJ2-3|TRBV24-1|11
ATSGPSTDTQY
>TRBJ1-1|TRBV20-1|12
SAGPGRRNTEAF
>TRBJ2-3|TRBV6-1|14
ASSEAALGRTDTQY
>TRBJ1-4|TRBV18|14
ASSPRAGSTNEKLF
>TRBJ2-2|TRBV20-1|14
SAREAPTWDTGELF
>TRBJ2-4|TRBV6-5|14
ASISGLAGGKNIQY
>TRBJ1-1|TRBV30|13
AWSKLDRASTEAF
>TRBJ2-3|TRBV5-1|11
ASSEQEKDTQY
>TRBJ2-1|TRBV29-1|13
SVVGALRSYNEQF
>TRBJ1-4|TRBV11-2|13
ASSLIQGVGEKLF
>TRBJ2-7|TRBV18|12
ASSPDLSSYEQY
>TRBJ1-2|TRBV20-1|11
SARDWLYYGYT
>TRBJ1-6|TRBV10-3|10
AISADNSPLH
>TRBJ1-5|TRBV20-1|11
SARESGDQPQH